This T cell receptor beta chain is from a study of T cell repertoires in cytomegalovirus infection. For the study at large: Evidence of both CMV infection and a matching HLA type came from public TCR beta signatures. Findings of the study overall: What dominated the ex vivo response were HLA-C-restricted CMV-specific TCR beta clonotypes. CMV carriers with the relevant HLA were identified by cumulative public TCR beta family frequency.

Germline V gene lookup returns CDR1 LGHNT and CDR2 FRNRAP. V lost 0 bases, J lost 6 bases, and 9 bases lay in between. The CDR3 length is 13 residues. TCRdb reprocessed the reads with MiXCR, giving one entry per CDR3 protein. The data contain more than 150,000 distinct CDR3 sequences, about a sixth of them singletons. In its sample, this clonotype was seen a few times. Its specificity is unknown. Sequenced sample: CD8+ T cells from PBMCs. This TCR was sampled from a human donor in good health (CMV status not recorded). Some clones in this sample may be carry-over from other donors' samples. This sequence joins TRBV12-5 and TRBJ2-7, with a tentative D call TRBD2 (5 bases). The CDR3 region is CASGLVRGSEQYF. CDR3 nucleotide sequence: TGTGCTAGTGGTTTGGTACGGGGATCCGAGCAGTACTTC.